These T cell receptor beta chains were read from a single sample in a study of blood T cells in healthy people across ages. TCRdb analysed the 5' RACE reads with MiXCR anew, one entry per CDR3 protein. The table shows 1.5 million to 1.9 million distinct CDR3 sequences, with approximately 39% occurring only once. The sample consisted of blood. These receptors were taken from a woman under 30 in good health. Each CDR3 is given with its conserved first and last residue. A D gene is named only where the DNA matches it firmly. Size is stated for part of the rows, as once, few or many counts, or as a class when the clone is expanded.

D: -; V: TRBV18; J: TRBJ2-7; size: -; CDR3: CASSPREISTYEQYF
D: -; V: TRBV20-1; J: TRBJ2-7; size: few; CDR3: CSARGGRGSPYEQYF
D: -; V: TRBV7-2; J: TRBJ2-5; size: -; CDR3: CASSLTPYQETQYF
D: TRBD1; V: TRBV6-5; J: TRBJ2-7; size: few; CDR3: CASIRQGSYEQYF
D: -; V: TRBV6-2/TRBV6-3; J: TRBJ2-1; size: few; CDR3: CASRLTGFSYNEQFF
D: TRBD1; V: TRBV12-3/TRBV12-4; J: TRBJ2-4; size: few; CDR3: CASTEGTRDRFWEQYF
D: -; V: TRBV14; J: TRBJ2-3; size: -; CDR3: CASSRTLGASTDTQYF
D: -; V: TRBV9; J: TRBJ2-3; size: many; CDR3: CASSVHRGGYTQYF
D: -; V: TRBV4-1; J: TRBJ1-2; size: -; CDR3: CASSQRQQYGYTF
D: -; V: TRBV29-1; J: TRBJ2-3; size: -; CDR3: CSSRLATSTDTQYF
D: TRBD1; V: TRBV5-1; J: TRBJ1-4; size: few; CDR3: CASSFSIVGQGNEKLFF
D: TRBD2; V: TRBV4-1; J: TRBJ2-7; size: -; CDR3: CASSQDPLAGVNEQYF
D: -; V: TRBV4-1; J: TRBJ1-2; size: -; CDR3: CASSQARLTGKGIRGYGYTF
D: -; V: TRBV9; J: TRBJ2-1; size: -; CDR3: CASSPPGLGNNNEQFF
D: -; V: TRBV27; J: TRBJ2-1; size: -; CDR3: CASTLAASHNEQFF
D: -; V: TRBV20-1; J: TRBJ1-1; size: -; CDR3: CSARDVGWDTEAFF
D: TRBD1; V: TRBV27; J: TRBJ1-5; size: -; CDR3: CASRGTGHYQPQHF
D: -; V: TRBV29-1; J: TRBJ1-2; size: -; CDR3: CSVPSTGTVGGYTF
D: TRBD1; V: TRBV20-1; J: TRBJ2-1; size: -; CDR3: CSARESTGTGQFF
D: -; V: TRBV7-2; J: TRBJ2-1; size: -; CDR3: CASSLEGYGVNEQFF
D: -; V: TRBV25-1; J: TRBJ2-2; size: -; CDR3: CASSDPGRMNTGELFF
D: -; V: TRBV3-1; J: TRBJ1-1; size: -; CDR3: CASSQKRRDTEAFF
D: TRBD1; V: TRBV9; J: TRBJ2-3; size: -; CDR3: CACSVGDSGIDTQYF
D: -; V: TRBV4-3; J: TRBJ1-4; size: -; CDR3: CASSRSGRSAVNKKLFF
D: -; V: TRBV20-1; J: TRBJ1-2; size: -; CDR3: CSARDREGLAGLRYGYTF
D: -; V: TRBV29-1; J: TRBJ2-1; size: few; CDR3: CSVVVGSRNEQFF
D: -; V: TRBV18; J: TRBJ2-5; size: few; CDR3: CASSPQLGTETQYF
D: TRBD1; V: TRBV20-1; J: TRBJ2-1; size: few; CDR3: CSATGTASHEQFF
D: TRBD1; V: TRBV6-6; J: TRBJ2-3; size: -; CDR3: CASSYSGGQGMGTQYF
D: -; V: TRBV7-3; J: TRBJ1-1; size: -; CDR3: CASSLKGGAQKMNTEAFF
D: -; V: TRBV4-1; J: TRBJ1-2; size: few; CDR3: CASSQVHPGTAYGYTF
D: -; V: TRBV12-3/TRBV12-4; J: -; size: -; CDR3: CASSFEGGVKGETQYF
D: TRBD2; V: TRBV6-2/TRBV6-3; J: TRBJ2-3; size: -; CDR3: CASIGAGAIDTQYF
D: TRBD2; V: TRBV12-3/TRBV12-4; J: TRBJ2-5; size: -; CDR3: CASKTSGYQETQYF
D: -; V: TRBV4-1; J: TRBJ2-2; size: -; CDR3: CASSQLQGGFTGELFF
D: -; V: TRBV16; J: TRBJ1-2; size: few; CDR3: CASSQSSEGYTF
D: -; V: TRBV3-1; J: TRBJ2-1; size: few; CDR3: CASSQGRVVTFF
D: TRBD2; V: TRBV12-3/TRBV12-4; J: TRBJ2-1; size: -; CDR3: CASSPPGLAGHNEQFF
D: -; V: TRBV18; J: TRBJ2-5; size: few; CDR3: CASSQNALRETQYF
D: -; V: TRBV21-1; J: TRBJ1-4; size: -; CDR3: CASSTYRVTPPTNEKLFF
D: -; V: TRBV11-2; J: TRBJ1-2; size: -; CDR3: CASRMTPAAYGYTF
D: -; V: TRBV4-3; J: TRBJ2-7; size: -; CDR3: CASSQDTFNSYEQYF
D: TRBD2; V: TRBV5-5; J: TRBJ2-3; size: -; CDR3: CAGSRTSGSADTQYF
D: -; V: TRBV5-1; J: TRBJ2-1; size: -; CDR3: CASSPDYAVYNEQFF
D: TRBD1; V: TRBV7-2; J: TRBJ2-3; size: -; CDR3: CASSLGDRGITDTQYF
D: -; V: TRBV7-9; J: TRBJ1-6; size: once; CDR3: CASMGASNSPLHF
D: -; V: TRBV2; J: TRBJ2-6; size: -; CDR3: CASSVGASYSGANVLTF
D: TRBD2; V: TRBV27; J: TRBJ2-1; size: -; CDR3: CASSLGLAGAVQETQFF
D: -; V: TRBV20-1; J: TRBJ2-3; size: -; CDR3: CSARDKADTQYF
D: TRBD1; V: TRBV6-5; J: TRBJ2-7; size: few; CDR3: CASSSNGQGVYEQYF
D: TRBD2; V: TRBV9; J: TRBJ2-1; size: few; CDR3: CASSVYSGSSYNEQFF
D: TRBD1; V: TRBV20-1; J: TRBJ1-5; size: few; CDR3: CSASTQGAGQPQHF